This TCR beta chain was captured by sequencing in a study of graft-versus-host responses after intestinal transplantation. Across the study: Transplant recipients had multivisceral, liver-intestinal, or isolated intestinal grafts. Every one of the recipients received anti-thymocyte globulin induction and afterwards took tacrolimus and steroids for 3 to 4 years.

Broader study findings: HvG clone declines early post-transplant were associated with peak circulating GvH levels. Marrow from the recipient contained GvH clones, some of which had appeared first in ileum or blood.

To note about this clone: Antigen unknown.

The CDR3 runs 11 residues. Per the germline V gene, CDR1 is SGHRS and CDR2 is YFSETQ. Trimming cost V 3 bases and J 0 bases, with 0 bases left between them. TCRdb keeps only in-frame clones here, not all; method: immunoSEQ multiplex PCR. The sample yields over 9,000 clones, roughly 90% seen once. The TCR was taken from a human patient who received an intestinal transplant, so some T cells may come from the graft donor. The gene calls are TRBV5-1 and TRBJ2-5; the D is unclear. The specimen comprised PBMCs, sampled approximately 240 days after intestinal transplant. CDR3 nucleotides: TGCGCCAGCAGCTACCAAGAGACCCAGTACTTC. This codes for CASSYQETQYF.